Each of the 12 T cell receptor beta chains below was sequenced from the same sample in a study of T cells in tuberculosis. The repertoire was sequenced with immunoSEQ multiplex PCR; TCRdb's copy has only in-frame clones and lacks some. The sample lists approximately 31,000 clones, about 83% occurring once. Time point of the sample: new active TB diagnosis, blood taken before or within 7 days of starting treatment. This sample comprised PBMCs, obtained at tuberculosis diagnosis. Receptor source: an adult with tuberculosis.

The chain carries TRBV6-4 and TRBJ2-3; 9 nucleotides align to TRBD1. The CDR3 runs to 16 residues. V dropped 9 bases and J dropped 5; count of bases not matched to a gene: 15. CDR1 and CDR2 from the germline V gene are MRHNA and SNTAGT. The CDR3 sequence: CARRLGTGLEKDTQYF. CDR3 DNA sequence: TGTGCCAGGCGGCTAGGGACAGGGCTTGAAAAAGATACGCAGTATTTT.

CDR3 nucleotides: TGTGCCAGCTCTCCCAACCCGCCGACAGGGGGCGAGACCCAGTACTTC. Translation: CASSPNPPTGGETQYF. The chain joins TRBV18 to TRBJ2-5; 10 nucleotides agree with TRBD1. V gave up 6 bases and J gave up 5 bases; unmatched junction bases: 12. CDR1 and CDR2 from the germline V gene are KGHSH and LQKENI. This CDR3 has 16 residues. The full variable domain, completed using reference TRBV18 and TRBJ2-5, is NAGVMQNPRHLVRRRGQEARLRCSPMKGHSHVYWYRQLPEEGLKFMVYLQKENIIDESGMPKERFSAEFPKEGPSILRIQQVVRGDSAAYFCASSPNPPTGGETQYFGPGTRLLVL.

The chain couples TRBV5-1 to TRBJ1-3; tentatively, D is TRBD1 (6 bases). Germline lookup yields CDR1 SGHRS and CDR2 YFSETQ. V was clipped by 1 base and J by 2 bases, with 10 bases between them. The CDR3 is 15 residues long. CDR3 in DNA: TGCGCCAGCAGCTTGAATGGACAGACTGGAAACACCATATATTTT. Its protein is CASSLNGQTGNTIYF.

The chain links TRBV5-4 to TRBJ2-4, with TRBD2 as a possible D gene (6 bases). With 2 bases removed from V and 2 bases from J, the gap between germline ends came to 8 bases. CDR1 SGHNT and CDR2 YYREEE come from the germline V gene (reference sequence). The CDR3 extends over 14 amino acids. CDR3 region: CASSFAGTKNIQYF. In DNA, the CDR3 is TGTGCCAGCAGCTTTGCGGGGACCAAAAACATTCAGTACTTC. The complete variable domain, with remaining parts taken from reference TRBV5-4 and TRBJ2-4, reads ETGVTQSPTHLIKTRGQQVTLRCSSQSGHNTVSWYQQALGQGPQFIFQYYREEENGRGNFPPRFSGLQFPNYSSELNVNALELDDSALYLCASSFAGTKNIQYFGAGTRLSVL.

This clone was seen just once. V and J are TRBV5-4 and TRBJ2-3; TRBD1 agrees at 7 bases. Germline CDR1 and CDR2: SGHNT and YYREEE (reference sequence). This CDR3 region has 16 residues. After removal of 4 bases from V and 7 bases from J, the junction contained 15 bases not matched to a gene. DNA for the CDR3: TGTGCCAGCAGCCCCGGGACAGCAAAACAAACCAATACGCAGTATTTT. The encoded protein is CASSPGTAKQTNTQYF.

J is TRBJ2-1 and V is TRBV19, with 7 bases that match TRBD2. V lost 7 bases and J lost 8; bases outside the gene matches: 11. The CDR3 totals 14 residues. Germline lookup yields CDR1 LNHDA and CDR2 SQIVND (reference sequence). CDR3 in amino acids: CASTSVGRFHEQFF. CDR3 nucleotide sequence: TGTGCCAGTACATCGGTCGGGAGGTTCCATGAGCAGTTCTTC.

The sample holds one count of this clone. The chain couples TRBV5-1 to TRBJ2-2; possible D gene TRBD1, 5 bases. V was shortened by 0 bases and J by 3 bases, with 12 bases between the two germline ends. The CDR3 extends over 16 amino acids. The germline V gene has CDR1 SGHRS and CDR2 YFSETQ. The CDR3 loop reads CASSLAEQGHTGELFF. The CDR3, as DNA: TGCGCCAGCAGCTTGGCCGAGCAGGGTCACACCGGGGAGCTGTTTTTT.

J is TRBJ1-2 and V is TRBV5-1, with 12 bases fitting TRBD1. CDR3 length: 17 amino acids. V lost 4 bases and J lost 3; bases outside the gene matches: 10. The V gene's germline CDR1 is SGHRS and CDR2 YFSETQ. CDR3 bases: TGCGCCAGCAGCGCCCCTCGGGACAGGGGGCTCGACTATGGCTACACCTTC. Amino acid sequence: CASSAPRDRGLDYGYTF.

The V gene is TRBV7-9, the J gene TRBJ2-1, with 12 bases matching TRBD2. Germline V lookup: CDR1 SEHNR, CDR2 FQNEAQ (reference sequence). This CDR3 region has 17 residues. V lost 2 bases to trimming and J lost 1 base; unmatched junction nucleotides: 3. CDR3 DNA sequence: TGTGCCAGCAGCTTACTAGCGGGAGGGCCTTCCTACAATGAGCAGTTCTTC. It translates to CASSLLAGGPSYNEQFF.

The chain employs TRBV18 and TRBJ2-3, with D possibly TRBD2 on 5 matching bases. V lost 0 bases and J 5 bases, leaving 9 bases between the germline ends. Germline-derived CDR1 and CDR2 are KGHSH and LQKENI. The CDR3 totals 14 residues. The CDR3 sequence: CASSPPEGIDTQYF. The DNA of the CDR3 is TGTGCCAGCTCACCACCAGAGGGAATAGATACGCAGTATTTT.

The chain uses TRBV7-9 and TRBJ2-7; tentatively, D is TRBD1 (6 bases). The CDR3 sequence is 14 residues long. Looked up from germline, CDR1 is SEHNR and CDR2 is FQNEAQ (reference sequence). With 4 bases removed from V and 5 bases from J, the gap between germline ends came to 15 bases. The CDR3: CASSSRDRYDEQYF. For the CDR3, the DNA is TGTGCCAGCAGCTCGAGAGACAGGTACGACGAGCAGTACTTC. Filled out from reference TRBV7-9 and TRBJ2-7, the complete variable domain reads DTGVSQNPRHKITKRGQNVTFRCDPISEHNRLYWYRQTLGQGPEFLTYFQNEAQLEKSRLLSDRFSAERPKGSFSTLEIQRTEQGDSAMYLCASSSRDRYDEQYFGPGTRLTVT.

CDR3 residues: CASSESLAGGKETQYF. The CDR3 nucleotides read TGCGCCAGCAGTGAGTCGTTAGCGGGAGGGAAAGAGACCCAGTACTTC. The V and J genes are TRBV10-1 and TRBJ2-5; 11 positions match TRBD2. The junction had 3 bases not matched to a gene; V was cut back by 0 bases and J by 3 bases. This CDR3 has 16 residues. Looked up from germline, CDR1 is WNHNN and CDR2 is SYGVQD (reference sequence).